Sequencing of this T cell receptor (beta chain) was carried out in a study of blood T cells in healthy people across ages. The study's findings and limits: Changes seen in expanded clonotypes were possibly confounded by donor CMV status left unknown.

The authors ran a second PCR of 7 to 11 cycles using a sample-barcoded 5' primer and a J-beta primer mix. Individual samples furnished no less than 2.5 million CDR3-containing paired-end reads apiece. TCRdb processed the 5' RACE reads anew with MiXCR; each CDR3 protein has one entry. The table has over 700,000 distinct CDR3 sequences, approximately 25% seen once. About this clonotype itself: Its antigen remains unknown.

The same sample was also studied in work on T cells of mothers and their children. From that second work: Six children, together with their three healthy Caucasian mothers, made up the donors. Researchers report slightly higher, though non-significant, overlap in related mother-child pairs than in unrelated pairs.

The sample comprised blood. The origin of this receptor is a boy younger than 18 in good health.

The CDR3 bases are TGTGCCAGCAGCTCAGTGACAGGGCCCGAAAAACTGTTTTTT. Translating it yields CASSSVTGPEKLFF. The chain has TRBV5-5 and TRBJ1-4; 7 nucleotides agree with TRBD1. The CDR3 has 14 residues. V shed 3 bases and J 8 bases; nucleotides not matched to a gene: 7. The germline CDR1 and CDR2 sequences are SGHKS and YYEKEE (reference sequence).